This T cell receptor beta chain was retrieved from a study of blood T cell repertoires in COVID-19. Across the study: Samples of COVID-19 (acute and convalescent) were obtained from the United States, Italy and Spain. PBMCs, B-cell-depleted T cells, or T cells were the source of the cDNA or gDNA that made up the material.

V lost 5 bases to trimming and J lost 3 bases; unmatched junction nucleotides: 11. CDR1 and CDR2 (germline): SGHNT, YENEEA. The CDR3 is 16 amino acids. Methods used by the authors: Amplification of reference gene primers was used by the study to estimate nucleated cell counts. Assay: immunoSEQ multiplex PCR; the TCRdb copy retains only in-frame clones and omits some. V and J calls and clone size are given by that table; D and trimming were obtained from the DNA. The table shows about 42,000 clones, with around 87% occurring only once. The chain combines TRBV11-3 with TRBJ2-3; the match to TRBD2 covers 7 bases. The TCR comes from a man aged 30 to 45 with active or convalescent COVID-19. The source material was peripheral blood. The CDR3 is CASSGAASSGTDTQYF. DNA for the CDR3: TGTGCCAGCAGCGGCGCTGCGAGTAGCGGGACAGATACGCAGTATTTT.